This T cell receptor (beta chain) is from a study of blood T cell repertoires in COVID-19. Germline assignment: CDR1 LGHDT and CDR2 YNNKEL (reference sequence). Trimming cost V 1 base and J 6 bases; bases outside gene matches: 7. The CDR3 length is 16 residues. Assay: immunoSEQ multiplex PCR; the TCRdb copy retains only in-frame clones and omits some. Among a few hundred thousand clones listed, about 85% were seen once. The receptor was derived from a woman aged 50 to 65 who had been exposed to COVID-19. This chain joins TRBV3-1 (or the pseudogene TRBV3-2) and TRBJ2-7; the match to TRBD2 covers 12 bases. Sequencing input: PBMCs or T cells enriched from blood (not recorded which). CDR3 loop: CASSQASGGARSEQYF. The CDR3 bases are TGTGCCAGCAGCCAAGCTAGCGGGGGGGCCAGGAGCGAGCAGTACTTC.